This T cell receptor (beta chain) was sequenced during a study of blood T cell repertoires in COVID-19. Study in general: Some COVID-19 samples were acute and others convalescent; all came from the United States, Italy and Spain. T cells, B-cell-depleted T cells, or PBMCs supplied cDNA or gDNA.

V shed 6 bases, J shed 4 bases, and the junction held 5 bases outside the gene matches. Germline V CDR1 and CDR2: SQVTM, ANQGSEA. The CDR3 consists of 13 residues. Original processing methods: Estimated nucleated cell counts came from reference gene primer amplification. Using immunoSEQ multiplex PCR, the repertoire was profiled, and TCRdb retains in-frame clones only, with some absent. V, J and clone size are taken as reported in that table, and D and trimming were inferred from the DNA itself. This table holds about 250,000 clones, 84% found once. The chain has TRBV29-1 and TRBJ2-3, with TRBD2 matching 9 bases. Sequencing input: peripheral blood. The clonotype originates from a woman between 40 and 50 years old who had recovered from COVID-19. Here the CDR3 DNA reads TGCAGCGTAGCCGGGACTAGCTCAGATACGCAGTATTTT. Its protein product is CSVAGTSSDTQYF.